These 7 T cell receptor beta chains share one sample of origin, sequenced in a study of cytomegalovirus exposure and HLA in healthy donors. The PCR ran on 60 Vbeta and 13 Jbeta primers. TCRdb's copy holds only in-frame clones and misses some; the assay was immunoSEQ multiplex PCR. The repertoire consists of 190,000 or so clones, with around 79% occurring once and the leading ten covering 0.35% to 0.5%. Sequenced sample: PBMCs. These receptors were obtained from a male donor in good health and CMV-seropositive.

The chain couples TRBV9 to TRBJ2-1; 7 bases fit TRBD2. With V trimmed by 4 bases and J by 4 bases, 14 bases remained unmatched. The CDR3 is 17 amino acids. The V gene's germline CDR1 is SGDLS and CDR2 YYNGEE. In DNA form, the CDR3 reads TGTGCCAGCAGCTCATGGGGGGGGACTCCCTTATACAATGAGCAGTTCTTC. Translation: CASSSWGGTPLYNEQFF. The complete variable domain, with remaining parts taken from reference TRBV9 and TRBJ2-1, reads DSGVTQTPKHLITATGQRVTLRCSPRSGDLSVYWYQQSLDQGLQFLIQYYNGEERAKGNILERFSAQQFPDLHSELNLSSLELGDSALYFCASSSWGGTPLYNEQFFGPGTRLTVL.

The chain uses TRBV2 and TRBJ1-4, with D maybe TRBD1 (6 bases). The V and J ends lost 3 bases and 7 bases respectively, with 12 bases between them. CDR3 length equals 14 residues. The germline gives CDR1 SNHLY, CDR2 FYNNEI. The CDR3 region is CASSEVRGSEKLFF. In nucleotides, the CDR3 is TGTGCCAGCAGTGAGGTCAGGGGAAGTGAAAAACTGTTTTTT.

The V gene is TRBV7-6, the J gene TRBJ2-1, with TRBD2 identical over 12 bases. The CDR3 has 15 residues. V lost 3 bases, J lost 9 bases, and 6 bases stayed unmatched. From germline, CDR1 is SGHVS and CDR2 FNYEAQ. The CDR3 here is CASSLRLAGAAEQFF. The CDR3 DNA reads as TGTGCCAGCAGCTTGAGACTAGCGGGAGCTGCTGAGCAGTTCTTC. Drawing the rest from reference TRBV7-6 and TRBJ2-1, the complete variable domain is GAGVSQSPRYKVTKRGQDVALRCDPISGHVSLYWYRQALGQGPEFLTYFNYEAQQDKSGLPNDRFSAERPEGSISTLTIQRTEQRDSAMYRCASSLRLAGAAEQFFGPGTRLTVL.

CDR3 bases: TGTGCCAGCAGAATATGGGGGACAGAAGCCTACAATGAGCAGTTCTTC. This sequence encodes CASRIWGTEAYNEQFF. This chain links TRBV27 with TRBJ2-1, with 7 bases lining up with TRBD1. The CDR3 length is 16 residues. CDR1 MNHEY and CDR2 SMNVEV come from the germline V gene (reference sequence). The ends lost 6 bases at V and 2 bases at J; junction bases unmatched: 10.

J is TRBJ2-1 and V is TRBV19, with 9 bases matching TRBD1. Germline V CDR1 and CDR2: LNHDA, SQIVND (reference sequence). This CDR3 contains 15 residues. Losses at the gene ends were 8 bases for V and 4 bases for J; bases not matched to a gene: 9. The CDR3 nucleotides read TGTGCCAGTCGTGTGGACAGGGGAGGGTACAATGAGCAGTTCTTC. Translating it yields CASRVDRGGYNEQFF.

V and J are TRBV6-6 and TRBJ2-7; unclear D gene. This CDR3 has 15 amino acids. V was shortened by 0 bases and J by 0 bases, with 9 bases between the two germline ends. From germline, CDR1 is MNHNY and CDR2 SVGAGI (reference sequence). The CDR3 nucleotides are TGTGCCAGCAGTTACTCCCTAGAACACTCCTACGAGCAGTACTTC. Its protein product is CASSYSLEHSYEQYF.

The rearrangement uses TRBV5-4 and TRBJ1-3; the D gene is possibly TRBD1 (5 bases). V was cut by 0 bases and J by 2 bases, with 9 bases left in between. This CDR3 spans 15 amino acids. Germline V gene lookup returns CDR1 SGHNT and CDR2 YYREEE (reference sequence). CDR3 sequence reads: CASSLEARAGNTIYF. The CDR3 nucleotides read TGTGCCAGCAGCTTGGAGGCCAGGGCTGGAAACACCATATATTTT.